This T cell receptor (beta chain) was identified in a study of T cell responses to AZD1222 COVID-19 vaccine. Sequencing used immunoSEQ multiplex PCR; TCRdb keeps in-frame clones, though not all of them. The data show 100,000 or so clones, 87% seen once. A single count supports this clone. In germline, CDR1 is LGHNT, CDR2 FRNRAP. Trimming removed 2 bases at V and 4 bases at J, with 12 bases between. The CDR3 runs 15 residues. This material consisted of peripheral blood, taken on day 0 of AZD1222 vaccination. The clonotype originates from an adult in good health. The gene calls are TRBV12-5 and TRBJ2-1, with D uncertain. Here the CDR3 reads CASGLSKGQYNEQFF. CDR3 sequence (DNA): TGTGCTAGTGGTTTGAGTAAAGGGCAATACAATGAGCAGTTCTTC.